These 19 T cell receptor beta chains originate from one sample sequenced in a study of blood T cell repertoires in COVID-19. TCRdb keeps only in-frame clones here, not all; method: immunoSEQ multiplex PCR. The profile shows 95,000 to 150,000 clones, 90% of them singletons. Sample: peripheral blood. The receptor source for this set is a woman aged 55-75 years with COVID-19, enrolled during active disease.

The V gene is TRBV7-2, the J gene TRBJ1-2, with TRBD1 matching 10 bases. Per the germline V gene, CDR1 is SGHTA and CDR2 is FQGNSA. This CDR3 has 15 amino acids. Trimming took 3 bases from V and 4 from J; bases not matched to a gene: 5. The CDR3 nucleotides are TGTGCCAGCAGCTTCCAGACAGGGGGCAGCTATGGCTACACCTTC. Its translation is CASSFQTGGSYGYTF.

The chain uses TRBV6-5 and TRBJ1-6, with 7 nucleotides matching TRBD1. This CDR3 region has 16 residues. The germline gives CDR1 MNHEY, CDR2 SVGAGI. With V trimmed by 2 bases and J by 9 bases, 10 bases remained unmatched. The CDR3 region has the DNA TGTGCCAGCAGTTACCTCCCTGGGCAGGGGGGTTCACCCCTCCACTTT. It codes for CASSYLPGQGGSPLHF.

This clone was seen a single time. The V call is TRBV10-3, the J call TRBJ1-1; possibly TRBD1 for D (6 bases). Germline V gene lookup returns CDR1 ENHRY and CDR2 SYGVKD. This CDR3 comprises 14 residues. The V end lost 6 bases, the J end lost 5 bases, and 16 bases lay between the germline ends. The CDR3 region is CAISGAGAATEAFF. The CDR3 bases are TGTGCCATCAGCGGTGCGGGGGCCGCAACTGAAGCTTTCTTT.

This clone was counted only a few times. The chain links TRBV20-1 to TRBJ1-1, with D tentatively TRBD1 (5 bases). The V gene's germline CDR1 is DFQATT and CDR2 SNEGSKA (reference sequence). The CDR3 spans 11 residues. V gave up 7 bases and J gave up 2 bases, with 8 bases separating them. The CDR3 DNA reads TGCAGTGTGAGGACAAACACTGAAGCTTTCTTT. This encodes CSVRTNTEAFF.

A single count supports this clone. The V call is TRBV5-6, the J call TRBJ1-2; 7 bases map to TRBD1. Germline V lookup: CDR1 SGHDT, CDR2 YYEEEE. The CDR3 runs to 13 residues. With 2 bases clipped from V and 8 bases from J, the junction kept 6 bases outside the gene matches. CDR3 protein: CASSFVTGEGYTF. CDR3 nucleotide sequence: TGTGCCAGCAGCTTCGTTACAGGGGAAGGCTACACCTTC.

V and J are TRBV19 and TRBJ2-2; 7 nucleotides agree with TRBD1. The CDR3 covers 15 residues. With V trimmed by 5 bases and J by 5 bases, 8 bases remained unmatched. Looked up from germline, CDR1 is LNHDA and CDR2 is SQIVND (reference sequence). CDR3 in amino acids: CASSLRQGRTGELFF. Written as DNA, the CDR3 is TGTGCCAGTAGTCTCCGACAGGGACGGACCGGGGAGCTGTTTTTT.

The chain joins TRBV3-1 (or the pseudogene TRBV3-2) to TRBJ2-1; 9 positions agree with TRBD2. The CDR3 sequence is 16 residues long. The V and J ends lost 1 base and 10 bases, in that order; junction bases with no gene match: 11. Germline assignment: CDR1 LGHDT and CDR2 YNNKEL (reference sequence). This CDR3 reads CASSQAGTSLIPEQFF. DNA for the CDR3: TGTGCCAGCAGCCAAGCCGGGACTAGCCTCATACCAGAGCAGTTCTTC.

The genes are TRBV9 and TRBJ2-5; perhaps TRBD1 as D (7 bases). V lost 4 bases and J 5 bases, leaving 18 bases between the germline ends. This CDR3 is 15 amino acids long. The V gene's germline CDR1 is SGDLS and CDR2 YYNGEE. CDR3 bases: TGTGCCAGCAGCATCGGCGGGACAGCCAAGGAGACCCAGTACTTC. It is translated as CASSIGGTAKETQYF.

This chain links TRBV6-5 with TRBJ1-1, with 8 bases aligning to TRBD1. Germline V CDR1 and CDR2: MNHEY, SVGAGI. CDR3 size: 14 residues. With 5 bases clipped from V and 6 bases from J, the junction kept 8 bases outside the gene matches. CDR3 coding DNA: TGTGCCAGCAGTCGGACAGGGACGTTTTCTGAAGCTTTCTTT. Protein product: CASSRTGTFSEAFF.

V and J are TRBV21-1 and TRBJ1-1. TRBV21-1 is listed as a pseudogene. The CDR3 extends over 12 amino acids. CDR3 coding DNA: TGTGCCAGCAGAAGGGGAGGGACTGAAGCTTTCTTT. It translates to CASRRGGTEAFF.

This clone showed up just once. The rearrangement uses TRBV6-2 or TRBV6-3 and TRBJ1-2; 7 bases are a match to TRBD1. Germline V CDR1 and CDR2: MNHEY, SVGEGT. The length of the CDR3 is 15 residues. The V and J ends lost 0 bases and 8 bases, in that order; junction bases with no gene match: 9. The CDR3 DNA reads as TGTGCCAGCAGTTACTCCGGGACAGTTAACTGGGGCTACACCTTC. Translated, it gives CASSYSGTVNWGYTF.

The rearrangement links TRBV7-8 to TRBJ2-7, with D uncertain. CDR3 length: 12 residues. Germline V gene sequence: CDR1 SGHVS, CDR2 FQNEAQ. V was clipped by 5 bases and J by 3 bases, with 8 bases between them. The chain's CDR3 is CASSLSGYEQYF. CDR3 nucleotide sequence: TGTGCCAGCAGCCTTTCGGGCTACGAGCAGTACTTC. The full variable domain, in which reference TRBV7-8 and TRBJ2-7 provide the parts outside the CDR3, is GAGVSQSPRYKVAKRGQDVALRCDPISGHVSLFWYQQALGQGPEFLTYFQNEAQLDKSGLPSDRFFAERPEGSVSTLKIQRTQQEDSAVYLCASSLSGYEQYFGPGTRLTVT.

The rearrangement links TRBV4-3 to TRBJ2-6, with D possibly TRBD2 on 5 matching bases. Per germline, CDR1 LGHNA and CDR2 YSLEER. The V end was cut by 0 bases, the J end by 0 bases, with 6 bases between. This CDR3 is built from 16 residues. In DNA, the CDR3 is TGCGCCAGCAGCCAAGATGCGGGCTCTGGGGCCAACGTCCTGACTTTC. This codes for CASSQDAGSGANVLTF.

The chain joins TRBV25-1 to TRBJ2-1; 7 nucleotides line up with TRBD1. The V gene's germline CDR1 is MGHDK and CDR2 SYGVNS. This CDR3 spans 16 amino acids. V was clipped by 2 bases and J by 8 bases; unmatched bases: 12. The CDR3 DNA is TGTGCCAGCAGTGAAATGACGGGACAGAAAATTTATGAGCAGTTCTTC. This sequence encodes CASSEMTGQKIYEQFF.

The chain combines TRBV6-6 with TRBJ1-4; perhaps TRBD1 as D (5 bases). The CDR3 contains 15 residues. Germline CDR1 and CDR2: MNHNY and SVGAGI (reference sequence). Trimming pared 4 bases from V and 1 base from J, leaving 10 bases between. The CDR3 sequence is CASSSGQVTNEKLFF. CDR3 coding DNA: TGTGCCAGCAGTTCCGGACAAGTAACTAATGAAAAACTGTTTTTT.

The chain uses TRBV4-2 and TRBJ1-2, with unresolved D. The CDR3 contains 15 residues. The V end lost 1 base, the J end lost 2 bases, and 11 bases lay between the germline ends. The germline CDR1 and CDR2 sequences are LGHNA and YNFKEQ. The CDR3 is CASSQGAYSNYGYTF. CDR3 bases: TGTGCCAGCAGCCAAGGGGCATACTCAAACTATGGCTACACCTTC.

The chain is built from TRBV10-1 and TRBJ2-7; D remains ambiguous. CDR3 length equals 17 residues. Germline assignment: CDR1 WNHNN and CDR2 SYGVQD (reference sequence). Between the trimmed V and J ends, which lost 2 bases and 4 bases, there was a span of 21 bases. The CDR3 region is CASSEGSGDPFSYEQYF. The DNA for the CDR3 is TGCGCCAGCAGTGAGGGGTCAGGCGATCCCTTTTCTTACGAGCAGTACTTC.

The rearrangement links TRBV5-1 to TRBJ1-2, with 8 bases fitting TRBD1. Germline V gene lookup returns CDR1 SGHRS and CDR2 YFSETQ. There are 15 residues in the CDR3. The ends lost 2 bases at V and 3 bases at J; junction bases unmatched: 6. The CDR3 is CASSFLQGADYGYTF. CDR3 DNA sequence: TGCGCCAGCAGCTTTCTTCAGGGGGCGGACTATGGCTACACCTTC.

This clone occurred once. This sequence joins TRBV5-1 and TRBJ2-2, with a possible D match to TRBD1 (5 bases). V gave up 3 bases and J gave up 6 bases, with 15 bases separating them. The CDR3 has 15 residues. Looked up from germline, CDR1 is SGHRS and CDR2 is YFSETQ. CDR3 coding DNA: TGCGCCAGCAGCTCATCACGGGTAGGGGCCGGGGAGCTGTTTTTT. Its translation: CASSSSRVGAGELFF.